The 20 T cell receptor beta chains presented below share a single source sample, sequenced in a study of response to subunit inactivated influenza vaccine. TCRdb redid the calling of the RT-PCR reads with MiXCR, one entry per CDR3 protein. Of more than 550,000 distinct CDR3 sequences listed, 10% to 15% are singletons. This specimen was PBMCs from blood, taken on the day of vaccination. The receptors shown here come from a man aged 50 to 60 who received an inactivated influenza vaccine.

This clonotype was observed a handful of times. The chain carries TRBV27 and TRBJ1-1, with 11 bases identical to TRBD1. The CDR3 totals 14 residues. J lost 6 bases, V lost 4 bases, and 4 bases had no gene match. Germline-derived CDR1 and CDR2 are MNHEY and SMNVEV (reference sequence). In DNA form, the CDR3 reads TGTGCCAGCAGTTGGACAGGGGGCACGGCTGAAGCTTTCTTT. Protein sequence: CASSWTGGTAEAFF.

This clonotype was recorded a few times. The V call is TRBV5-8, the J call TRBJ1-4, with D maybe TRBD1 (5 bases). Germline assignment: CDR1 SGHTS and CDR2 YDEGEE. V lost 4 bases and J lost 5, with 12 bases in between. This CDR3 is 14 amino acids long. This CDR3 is CASSRGLRNEKLFF. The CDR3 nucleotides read TGTGCCAGCAGCCGGGGACTTAGAAATGAAAAACTGTTTTTT.

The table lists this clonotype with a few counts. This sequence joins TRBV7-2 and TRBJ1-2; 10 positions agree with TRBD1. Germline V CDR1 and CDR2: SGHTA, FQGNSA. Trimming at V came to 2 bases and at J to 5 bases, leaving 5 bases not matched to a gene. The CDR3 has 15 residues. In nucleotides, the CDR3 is TGTGCCAGCAGCTTAATGACAGGGGGCGCTTATGGCTACACCTTC. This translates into CASSLMTGGAYGYTF.

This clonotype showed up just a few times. CDR3 coding DNA: TGTGCCAGCAGCTTATTAGGACAGCAAGAGACCCAGTACTTC. It is translated as CASSLLGQQETQYF. This chain links TRBV5-5 with TRBJ2-5; D is perhaps TRBD1 (6 bases). CDR1 and CDR2 from the germline V gene are SGHKS and YYEKEE (reference sequence). With 2 bases removed from V and 2 bases from J, the gap between germline ends came to 10 bases. The CDR3 has 14 amino acids.

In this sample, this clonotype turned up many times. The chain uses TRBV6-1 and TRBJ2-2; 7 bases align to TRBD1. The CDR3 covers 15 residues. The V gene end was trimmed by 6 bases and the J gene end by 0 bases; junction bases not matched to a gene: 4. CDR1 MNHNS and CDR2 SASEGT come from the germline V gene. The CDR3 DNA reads TGTGCCAGCAGATGGGACAGCACGAACACCGGGGAGCTGTTTTTT. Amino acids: CASRWDSTNTGELFF.

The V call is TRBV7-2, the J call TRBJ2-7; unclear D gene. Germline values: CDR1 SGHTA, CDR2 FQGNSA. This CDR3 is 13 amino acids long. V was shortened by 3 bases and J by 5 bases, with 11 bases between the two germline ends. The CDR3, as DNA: TGTGCCAGCAGCTTGGGTTGGACCAACGAGCAGTACTTC. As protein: CASSLGWTNEQYF.

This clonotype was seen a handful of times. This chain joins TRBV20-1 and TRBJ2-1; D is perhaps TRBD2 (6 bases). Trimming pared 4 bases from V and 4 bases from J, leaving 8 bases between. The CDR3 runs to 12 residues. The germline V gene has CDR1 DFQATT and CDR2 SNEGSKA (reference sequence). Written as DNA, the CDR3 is TGCAGTGCTAAGGACTATTACAATGAGCAGTTCTTC. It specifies CSAKDYYNEQFF.

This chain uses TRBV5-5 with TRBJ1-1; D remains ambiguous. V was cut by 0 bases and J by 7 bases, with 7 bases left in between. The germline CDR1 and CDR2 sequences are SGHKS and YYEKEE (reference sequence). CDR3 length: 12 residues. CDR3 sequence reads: CASSLGIGEAFF. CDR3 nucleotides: TGTGCCAGCAGCTTGGGGATCGGTGAAGCTTTCTTT.

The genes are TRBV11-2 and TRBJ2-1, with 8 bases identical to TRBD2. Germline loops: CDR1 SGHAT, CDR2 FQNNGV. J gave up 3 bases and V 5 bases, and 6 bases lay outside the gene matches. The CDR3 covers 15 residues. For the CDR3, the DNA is TGTGCCAGCAGCCTCAATAGCGGGGACTACAATGAGCAGTTCTTC. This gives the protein CASSLNSGDYNEQFF.

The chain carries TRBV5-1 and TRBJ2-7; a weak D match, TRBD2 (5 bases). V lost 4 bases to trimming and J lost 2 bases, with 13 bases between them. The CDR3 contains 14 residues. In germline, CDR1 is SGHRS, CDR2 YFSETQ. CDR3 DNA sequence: TGCGCCAGCAGCGACCCCGGGAAAACCTACGAGCAGTACTTC. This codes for CASSDPGKTYEQYF. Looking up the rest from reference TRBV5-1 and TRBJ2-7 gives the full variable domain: KAGVTQTPRYLIKTRGQQVTLSCSPISGHRSVSWYQQTPGQGLQFLFEYFSETQRNKGNFPGRFSGRQFSNSRSEMNVSTLELGDSALYLCASSDPGKTYEQYFGPGTRLTVT.

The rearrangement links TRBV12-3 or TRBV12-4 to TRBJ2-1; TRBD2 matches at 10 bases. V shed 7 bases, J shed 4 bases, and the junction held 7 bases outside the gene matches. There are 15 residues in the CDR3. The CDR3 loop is CASTLSGGRYNEQFF. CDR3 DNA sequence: TGTGCCAGCACCCTTAGCGGGGGGCGATACAATGAGCAGTTCTTC.

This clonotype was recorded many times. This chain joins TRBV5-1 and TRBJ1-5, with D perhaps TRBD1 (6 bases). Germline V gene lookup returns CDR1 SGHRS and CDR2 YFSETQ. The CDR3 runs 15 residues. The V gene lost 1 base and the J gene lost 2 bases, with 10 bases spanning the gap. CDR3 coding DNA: TGCGCCAGCAGCTTGACAGGGTCGGGCAATCAGCCCCAGCATTTT. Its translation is CASSLTGSGNQPQHF.

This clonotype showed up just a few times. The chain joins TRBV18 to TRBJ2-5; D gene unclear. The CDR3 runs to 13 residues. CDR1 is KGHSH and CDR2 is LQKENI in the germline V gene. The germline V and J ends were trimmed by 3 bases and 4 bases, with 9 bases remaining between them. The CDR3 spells CASSPPSRETQYF. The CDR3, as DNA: TGTGCCAGCTCACCCCCGTCAAGAGAGACCCAGTACTTC.

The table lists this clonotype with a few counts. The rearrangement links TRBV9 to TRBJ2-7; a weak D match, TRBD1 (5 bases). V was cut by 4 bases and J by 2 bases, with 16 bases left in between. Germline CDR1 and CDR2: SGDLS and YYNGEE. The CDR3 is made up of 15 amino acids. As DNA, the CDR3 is TGTGCCAGCAGCCTAGAGAGTGGGGCGACCTACGAGCAGTACTTC. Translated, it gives CASSLESGATYEQYF.

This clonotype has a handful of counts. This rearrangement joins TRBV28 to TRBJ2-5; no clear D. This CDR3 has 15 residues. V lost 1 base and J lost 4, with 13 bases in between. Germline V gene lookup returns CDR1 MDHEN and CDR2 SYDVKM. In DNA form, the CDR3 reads TGTGCCAGCAGTTTATTAACCTCCGAAGGAGAGACCCAGTACTTC. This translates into CASSLLTSEGETQYF.

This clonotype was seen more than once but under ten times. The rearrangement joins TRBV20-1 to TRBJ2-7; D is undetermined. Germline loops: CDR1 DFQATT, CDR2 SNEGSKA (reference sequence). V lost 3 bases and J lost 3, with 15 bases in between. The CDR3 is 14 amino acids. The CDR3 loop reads CSARGTIGDYEQYF. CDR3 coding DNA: TGCAGTGCTAGGGGAACGATAGGAGACTACGAGCAGTACTTC.

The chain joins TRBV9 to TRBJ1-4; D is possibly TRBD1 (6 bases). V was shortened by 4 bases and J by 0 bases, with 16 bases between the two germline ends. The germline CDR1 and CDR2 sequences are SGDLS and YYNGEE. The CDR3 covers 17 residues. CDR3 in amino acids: CASSSSWGASTNEKLFF. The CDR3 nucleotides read TGTGCCAGCAGCTCCAGCTGGGGGGCGTCAACTAATGAAAAACTGTTTTTT.

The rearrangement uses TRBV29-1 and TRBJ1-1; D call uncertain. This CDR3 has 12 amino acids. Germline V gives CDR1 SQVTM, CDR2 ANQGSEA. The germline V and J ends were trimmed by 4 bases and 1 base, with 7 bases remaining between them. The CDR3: CSVGSQNTEAFF. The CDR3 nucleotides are TGCAGCGTTGGGTCCCAGAACACTGAAGCTTTCTTT.

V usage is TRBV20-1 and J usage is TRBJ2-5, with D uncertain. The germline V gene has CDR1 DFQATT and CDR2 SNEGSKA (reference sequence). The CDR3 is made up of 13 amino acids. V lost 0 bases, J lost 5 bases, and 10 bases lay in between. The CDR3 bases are TGCAGTGCTAGAGAGCGGAGCCACGAGACCCAGTACTTC. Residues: CSARERSHETQYF.

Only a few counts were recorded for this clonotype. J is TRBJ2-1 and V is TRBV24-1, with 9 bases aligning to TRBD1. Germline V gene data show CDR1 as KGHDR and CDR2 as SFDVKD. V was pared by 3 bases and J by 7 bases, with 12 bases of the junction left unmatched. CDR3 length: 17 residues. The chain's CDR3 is CATSDRTGAYAGNEQFF. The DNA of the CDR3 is TGTGCCACCAGTGATCGGACAGGGGCTTACGCCGGGAATGAGCAGTTCTTC.